This T cell receptor (beta chain) was documented in a study of T cell responses to AZD1222 COVID-19 vaccine. V was trimmed by 0 bases and J by 2 bases, leaving 12 bases between them. CDR3 length: 16 residues. In germline, CDR1 is SGHRS, CDR2 YFSETQ. Profiled with immunoSEQ multiplex PCR; TCRdb holds only in-frame clones, not every one. Altogether approximately 150,000 clones are present, more than 85% being singletons, with the ten largest covering less than 5%. The source material was peripheral blood, sampled 28 days after the second AZD1222 dose. The chain uses TRBV5-1 and TRBJ2-1; a weak D match, TRBD2 (5 bases). The TCR originated in an adult who received the AZD1222 COVID-19 vaccine. CDR3 sequence (DNA): TGCGCCAGCAGCTTGGATAGGACTGGGCCCTACAATGAGCAGTTCTTC. Protein: CASSLDRTGPYNEQFF. The full variable domain, in which reference TRBV5-1 and TRBJ2-1 provide the parts outside the CDR3, is KAGVTQTPRYLIKTRGQQVTLSCSPISGHRSVSWYQQTPGQGLQFLFEYFSETQRNKGNFPGRFSGRQFSNSRSEMNVSTLELGDSALYLCASSLDRTGPYNEQFFGPGTRLTVL.